These T cell receptor beta chains were read from a single sample in a study of T cells after posttransplantation cyclophosphamide. Method: immunoSEQ multiplex PCR; TCRdb's copy keeps in-frame clones and lacks some. This table holds 9,500 to 15,000 clones with no singletons; the top ten claim less than 7.5%. Sequences were obtained from PBMCs. The receptors derive from a woman aged 40 to 50 in good health, CMV-negative, and a related stem cell transplant donor. Both conserved end residues are trimmed from each CDR3. Fields, in order: V gene, CDR3 protein.

v_gene: TRBV6-1; CDR3aa: ASRLEGRDTQY
v_gene: TRBV18; CDR3aa: AGPRPGKDSPLH
v_gene: TRBV28; CDR3aa: ASSLGPWGEEQF
v_gene: TRBV7-9; CDR3aa: ASSSTRALGGGAEQPQH
v_gene: TRBV4-3; CDR3aa: ASSRDSNSYNEQF
v_gene: TRBV7-2; CDR3aa: ASSLRRDRGIMTYEQY
v_gene: TRBV7-8; CDR3aa: ASSLMGQTNQPQH
v_gene: TRBV4-1; CDR3aa: ASSQGAGTGELF
v_gene: TRBV2; CDR3aa: ASSTDDRTTDYGYT
v_gene: TRBV18; CDR3aa: ASSPLGRGNSPLH
v_gene: TRBV24-1; CDR3aa: ATSDPGQSTDTQY
v_gene: TRBV6-1; CDR3aa: ASSESDQGYTEAF
v_gene: TRBV19; CDR3aa: ASRRLAGTDTQY
v_gene: TRBV18; CDR3aa: ASSATSGTYEQY